Each of the 23 T cell receptor beta chains below was sequenced from the same sample in a study of identical twins (dated by TCRdb to 2016 to 2017). Preparation of the library involved 5' RACE. Instrument on record: Illumina HiSeq 2000. TCRdb applied fastp at Q25 and MiXCR to the public reads, then kept only in-frame beta chains. One record per CDR3 amino acid sequence lists the most common genes and DNA. In all, the sample holds some 590,000 distinct CDR3 sequences, and 9.6% of those were seen once. The top ten clonotypes cover more than 2.5% of the sample. The data were also submitted as part of a second study, on yellow fever vaccine responses in identical twins.

Sequenced material: PBMCs. Receptors originate from a woman under 30 in good health.

This clonotype was seen many times. The rearrangement links TRBV7-8 to TRBJ2-5, with D possibly TRBD2 on 5 matching bases. Per the germline V gene, CDR1 is SGHVS and CDR2 is FQNEAQ. CDR3 length: 15 residues. Trimming shortened V by 2 bases and J by 5 bases, and 15 bases separated the two germline ends. The CDR3 DNA is TGTGCCAGCAGCTTATCTTTTAGGGAGACGGAGACCCAGTACTTC. It is translated as CASSLSFRETETQYF. Supplemented by reference TRBV7-8 and TRBJ2-5, the full variable domain reads GAGVSQSPRYKVAKRGQDVALRCDPISGHVSLFWYQQALGQGPEFLTYFQNEAQLDKSGLPSDRFFAERPEGSVSTLKIQRTQQEDSAVYLCASSLSFRETETQYFGPGTRLLVL.

The V gene is TRBV3-1, the J gene TRBJ2-3; 12 bases line up with TRBD2. V trimming: 2 bases; J trimming: 7 bases; junction bases outside the gene matches: 7. This CDR3 contains 16 residues. Germline CDR1 reads LGHDT; CDR2 reads YNNKEL (reference sequence). The CDR3 DNA follows: TGTGCCAGCAGCCAAACTAGCGGGGGGTCGCTATATACGCAGTATTTT. This codes for CASSQTSGGSLYTQYF.

This clonotype was observed a few times. This chain uses TRBV28 with TRBJ2-2; no firm D call. CDR3 length equals 13 residues. V was trimmed by 3 bases and J by 7 bases, leaving 9 bases between them. Germline CDR1 reads MDHEN; CDR2 reads SYDVKM. CDR3 in amino acids: CASSFPDRGELFF. In DNA, the CDR3 is TGTGCCAGCAGTTTCCCAGACCGCGGGGAGCTGTTTTTT.

This clonotype has at least ten counts. The CDR3 loop reads CASSQDPTSGRAGEQFF. As DNA, the CDR3 is TGCGCCAGCAGCCAAGATCCGACTAGCGGGAGGGCCGGTGAGCAGTTCTTC. This chain joins TRBV4-3 and TRBJ2-1; 14 bases are a match to TRBD2. This CDR3 is 17 amino acids long. Looked up from germline, CDR1 is LGHNA and CDR2 is YSLEER. V lost 0 bases and J lost 9; bases outside the gene matches: 7.

This rearrangement joins TRBV6-1 to TRBJ2-1; 8 nucleotides agree with TRBD2. The ends lost 6 bases at V and 7 bases at J; junction bases unmatched: 11. The CDR3 is 15 residues long. Germline-derived CDR1 and CDR2 are MNHNS and SASEGT. The CDR3: CASSPSGGPRNEQFF. The CDR3 DNA reads as TGTGCCAGCAGCCCCTCGGGGGGGCCTCGGAATGAGCAGTTCTTC.

The chain is built from TRBV3-1 and TRBJ1-1, with a weak D call TRBD1 (6 bases). The V end lost 4 bases, the J end lost 4 bases, and 19 bases lay between the germline ends. The germline V gene encodes CDR1 LGHDT and CDR2 YNNKEL (reference sequence). There are 16 residues in the CDR3. CDR3 sequence: CASSLPTGRTITEAFF. The CDR3 coding sequence is TGTGCCAGCAGCCTACCGACAGGCCGAACGATCACTGAAGCTTTCTTT.

This clonotype was found a few times. The CDR3: CSALRDVDTGELFF. The CDR3 DNA follows: TGCAGTGCTCTCAGGGACGTAGACACCGGGGAGCTGTTTTTT. The chain couples TRBV20-1 to TRBJ2-2; possibly TRBD1 or TRBD2 for D (5 bases each). The CDR3 is made up of 14 amino acids. Trimming took 5 bases from V and 3 from J, leaving 13 bases between them. The germline V gene encodes CDR1 DFQATT and CDR2 SNEGSKA (reference sequence).

This chain joins TRBV29-1 and TRBJ2-3; a possible D gene is TRBD2 (6 bases). Germline assignment: CDR1 SQVTM and CDR2 ANQGSEA. V lost 3 bases and J 0 bases, leaving 19 bases between the germline ends. This CDR3 spans 17 amino acids. The CDR3 sequence is CSVEGYLAGTSTDTQYF. In DNA, the CDR3 is TGCAGCGTTGAGGGTTATTTGGCGGGGACTAGCACAGATACGCAGTATTTT.

Many counts were recorded for this clonotype. This chain connects TRBV7-9 to TRBJ2-1; possibly TRBD1 for D (6 bases). This CDR3 contains 15 residues. From germline, CDR1 is SEHNR and CDR2 FQNEAQ (reference sequence). V lost 1 base, J lost 4 bases, and 11 bases lay in between. The CDR3 region has the DNA TGTGCCAGCAGCTTAGGGACAGAGAGTTACAATGAGCAGTTCTTC. Protein product: CASSLGTESYNEQFF.

This clonotype was counted between two and nine times. The rearrangement joins TRBV6-1 to TRBJ2-7; 7 nucleotides line up with TRBD1. The CDR3 is 16 amino acids. From germline, CDR1 is MNHNS and CDR2 SASEGT. Losses at the gene ends were 7 bases for V and 4 bases for J; bases not matched to a gene: 16. The CDR3 reads CASTTYPMAGGYEQYF. For the CDR3, the DNA is TGTGCCAGCACAACATATCCCATGGCAGGGGGTTACGAGCAGTACTTC.

This clonotype occurred a few times. V usage is TRBV29-1 and J usage is TRBJ2-6; no reliable D call. The V end was cut by 4 bases, the J end by 11 bases, with 12 bases between. The germline gives CDR1 SQVTM, CDR2 ANQGSEA. The CDR3 extends over 12 amino acids. The chain's CDR3 is CSVVSGVDVLTF. The CDR3 bases are TGCAGCGTTGTTAGTGGGGTCGACGTCCTGACTTTC. Full variable domain (rest looked up from reference TRBV29-1 and TRBJ2-6): SAVISQKPSRDICQRGTSLTIQCQVDSQVTMMFWYRQQPGQSLTLIATANQGSEATYESGFVIDKFPISRPNLTFSTLTVSNMSPEDSSIYLCSVVSGVDVLTFGAGSRLTVL.

This chain uses TRBV3-1 with TRBJ2-7; 9 bases match TRBD2. V gave up 6 bases and J gave up 3 bases; unmatched junction bases: 6. In germline, CDR1 is LGHDT, CDR2 YNNKEL (reference sequence). The CDR3 runs to 14 residues. In nucleotides, the CDR3 is TGTGCCAGCAGAGGTAGCGGGAGAGGCTACGAGCAGTACTTC. This sequence encodes CASRGSGRGYEQYF.

CDR3 sequence: CASSLVASGATNTGELFF. In nucleotides, the CDR3 is TGTGCCAGCAGCTTAGTGGCTTCCGGGGCGACGAACACCGGGGAGCTGTTTTTT. The rearrangement joins TRBV11-2 to TRBJ2-2; D may match TRBD1 or TRBD2 (5 bases each). The CDR3 contains 18 residues. Deletions cut 1 base from V and 0 bases from J, with 15 bases between. Germline CDR1 SGHAT, CDR2 FQNNGV. The entire variable domain, with the rest obtained from reference TRBV11-2 and TRBJ2-2, is as follows: EAGVAQSPRYKIIEKRQSVAFWCNPISGHATLYWYQQILGQGPKLLIQFQNNGVVDDSQLPKDRFSAERLKGVDSTLKIQPAKLEDSAVYLCASSLVASGATNTGELFFGEGSRLTVL.

The table lists this clonotype with many counts. CDR3 DNA: TGCAGTGCTAAGAAATCTAGCGGGGGTTCCTACAATGAGCAGTTCTTC. This sequence encodes CSAKKSSGGSYNEQFF. This chain joins TRBV20-1 and TRBJ2-1; 10 bases map to TRBD2. The CDR3 consists of 16 residues. Germline CDR1 is DFQATT and CDR2 is SNEGSKA (reference sequence). The trim removed 4 bases at V and 1 base at J, leaving 7 bases unmatched.

This clonotype has just a few counts. This rearrangement joins TRBV4-2 to TRBJ1-6, with 8 bases identical to TRBD1. The ends lost 3 bases at V and 9 bases at J; junction bases unmatched: 7. Germline loops: CDR1 LGHNA, CDR2 YNFKEQ. CDR3 length equals 15 residues. CDR3 sequence reads: CASSQEQGVVSPLHF. The CDR3 nucleotides are TGTGCCAGCAGCCAGGAACAGGGGGTTGTTTCACCCCTCCACTTT.

This clonotype was counted a few times. The J gene is TRBJ1-1, the V gene TRBV24-1, with D perhaps TRBD1 (5 bases). Germline lookup yields CDR1 KGHDR and CDR2 SFDVKD. Trimming took 4 bases from V and 6 from J, leaving 11 bases between them. The CDR3 is 13 amino acids. The CDR3 reads CATSESDSAEAFF. CDR3 bases: TGTGCCACCAGTGAGTCCGACAGTGCTGAAGCTTTCTTT.

The chain uses TRBV27 and TRBJ2-7; a possible D gene is TRBD2 (6 bases). CDR3 length equals 14 residues. Germline CDR1 MNHEY, CDR2 SMNVEV (reference sequence). Trimming took 5 bases from V and 3 from J, leaving 14 bases between them. This chain's CDR3 is CASSVSGTNYEQYF. The CDR3 nucleotides read TGTGCCAGCAGTGTTAGCGGAACCAACTACGAGCAGTACTTC.

V usage is TRBV7-9 and J usage is TRBJ1-1; 8 bases line up with TRBD1. Germline V CDR1 and CDR2: SEHNR, FQNEAQ (reference sequence). V gave up 2 bases and J gave up 5 bases; unmatched junction bases: 7. The CDR3 is 15 amino acids. The CDR3 sequence is CASSLSGTGKTEAFF. The CDR3, as DNA: TGTGCCAGCAGCTTATCCGGGACAGGCAAGACTGAAGCTTTCTTT.

This clonotype was picked up many times. This chain links TRBV20-1 with TRBJ2-2; a possible D gene is TRBD1 (5 bases). V gave up 0 bases and J gave up 3 bases, with 14 bases separating them. The CDR3 consists of 16 residues. In germline, CDR1 is DFQATT, CDR2 SNEGSKA (reference sequence). DNA for the CDR3: TGCAGTGCTAGAGATCAAGAATTAGGGGACACCGGGGAGCTGTTTTTT. Its protein is CSARDQELGDTGELFF.

The chain recombines TRBV7-6 with TRBJ2-5, with D possibly TRBD1 on 6 matching bases. The V end was cut by 5 bases, the J end by 3 bases, with 13 bases between. The CDR3 has 14 residues. Germline CDR1 and CDR2: SGHVS and FNYEAQ. The CDR3 protein is CASSKPRQEETQYF. In nucleotides, the CDR3 is TGTGCCAGCAGCAAGCCAAGACAGGAAGAGACCCAGTACTTC.

The CDR3 sequence: CASSLDGGRGQLYEQYF. For the CDR3, the DNA is TGTGCCAGCAGCTTAGATGGGGGCAGGGGGCAACTCTACGAGCAGTACTTC. This chain connects TRBV11-2 to TRBJ2-7; 8 bases fit TRBD1. Germline CDR1 SGHAT, CDR2 FQNNGV. V shed 0 bases and J 3 bases; nucleotides not matched to a gene: 10. The CDR3 has 17 residues.

This clonotype was seen at least ten times. The V call is TRBV5-1, the J call TRBJ2-1; 14 bases align to TRBD2. Germline loops: CDR1 SGHRS, CDR2 YFSETQ. The V and J ends lost 4 bases and 4 bases, in that order; junction bases with no gene match: 7. The CDR3 is made up of 17 amino acids. CDR3 in DNA: TGCGCCAGCAGCCCACCACGACTAGCGGGAGGGTACAATGAGCAGTTCTTC. This gives the protein CASSPPRLAGGYNEQFF.

In this sample, this clonotype turned up a few times. The J gene is TRBJ2-6, the V gene TRBV19; 12 nucleotides line up with TRBD2. The CDR3 is made up of 19 amino acids. Germline V gene lookup returns CDR1 LNHDA and CDR2 SQIVND (reference sequence). The V gene end was trimmed by 4 bases and the J gene end by 2 bases; junction bases not matched to a gene: 9. The CDR3 sequence is CASSTRLAGDVAGANVLTF. The DNA for the CDR3 is TGTGCCAGTAGTACCAGACTAGCGGGAGATGTAGCTGGGGCCAACGTCCTGACTTTC. Based on the CDR3 plus reference TRBV19 and TRBJ2-6, the full variable domain is DGGITQSPKYLFRKEGQNVTLSCEQNLNHDAMYWYRQDPGQGLRLIYYSQIVNDFQKGDIAEGYSVSREKKESFPLTVTSAQKNPTAFYLCASSTRLAGDVAGANVLTFGAGSRLTVL.